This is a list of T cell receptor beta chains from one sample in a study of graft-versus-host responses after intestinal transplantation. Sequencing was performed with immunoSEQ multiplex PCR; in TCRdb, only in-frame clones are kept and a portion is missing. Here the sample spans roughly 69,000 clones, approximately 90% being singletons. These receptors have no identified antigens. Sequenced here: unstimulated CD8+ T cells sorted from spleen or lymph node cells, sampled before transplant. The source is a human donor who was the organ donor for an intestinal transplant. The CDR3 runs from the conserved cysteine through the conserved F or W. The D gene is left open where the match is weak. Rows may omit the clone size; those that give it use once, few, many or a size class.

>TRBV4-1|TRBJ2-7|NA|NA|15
TGCGCCAGCAGCCCGCCGGGATTTAGCTCCTACGAGCAGTACTTC
CASSPPGFSSYEQYF
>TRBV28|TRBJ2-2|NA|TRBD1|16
TGTGCCAGCAGTCTCGGGACAGGGATCGGCACCGGGGAGCTGTTTTTT
CASSLGTGIGTGELFF
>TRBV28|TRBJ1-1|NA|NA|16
TGTGCCAGCAGTTTGAACGGACTTTTAATGAACACTGAAGCTTTCTTT
CASSLNGLLMNTEAFF
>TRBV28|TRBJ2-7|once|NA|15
TGTGCCAGCAATGCCTTGAGGAAATACTCCTACGAGCAGTACTTC
CASNALRKYSYEQYF
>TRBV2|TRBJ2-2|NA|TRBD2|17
TGTGCCAGCGAGTGGTCGACTAGCGGAGCGAACACCGGGGAGCTGTTTTTT
CASEWSTSGANTGELFF
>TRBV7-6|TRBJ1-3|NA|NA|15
TGTGCCAGCAGCTTAATTTCGGGGGCTGGAAACACCATATATTTT
CASSLISGAGNTIYF
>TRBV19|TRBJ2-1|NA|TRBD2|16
TGTGCCAGTAGTATAGAGGTAGCGGGAGGGCTCAGTGAGCAGTTCTTC
CASSIEVAGGLSEQFF
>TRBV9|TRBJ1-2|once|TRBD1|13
TGTGCCAGCAGCTCGAGACAGGGTTATGGCTACACCTTC
CASSSRQGYGYTF
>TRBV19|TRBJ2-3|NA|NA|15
TGTGCCAGTACCAACCTGCCTAACTCACCGGATACGCAGTATTTT
CASTNLPNSPDTQYF
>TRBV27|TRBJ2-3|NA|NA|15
TGTGCCAGCAGTTTATCAGCGGTCGGGGCAGATACGCAGTATTTT
CASSLSAVGADTQYF
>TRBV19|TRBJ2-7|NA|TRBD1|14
TGTGCCAGTACCAGGGACAGGGGTTCCTACGAGCAGTACTTC
CASTRDRGSYEQYF
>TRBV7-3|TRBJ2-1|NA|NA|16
TGTGCCAGCAGCCGAACCCCAGGGACTCCGCGGTATGAGCAGTTCTTC
CASSRTPGTPRYEQFF
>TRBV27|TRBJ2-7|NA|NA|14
TGTGCCAGCAGTTTATACAGGGCCTCCTACGAGCAGTACTTC
CASSLYRASYEQYF
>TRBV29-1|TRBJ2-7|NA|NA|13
TGCAGCGTTGAGACAGGCCGAGACTACGAGCAGTACTTC
CSVETGRDYEQYF
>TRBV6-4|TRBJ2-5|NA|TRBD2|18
TGTGCCAGCAGTCCCCGGCCGGGACTAGCGGGAGGGCCGGGGACCCAGTACTTC
CASSPRPGLAGGPGTQYF
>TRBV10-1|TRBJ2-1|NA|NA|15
TGCGCCAGCAGTGAGACAGCGACAGGATACAATGAGCAGTTCTTC
CASSETATGYNEQFF
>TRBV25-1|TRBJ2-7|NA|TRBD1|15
TGTGCCAGCAGCTCGACAGGGGCTAACTCCTACGAGCAGTACTTC
CASSSTGANSYEQYF
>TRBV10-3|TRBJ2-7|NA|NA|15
TGTGCCATCAGTGAAGGAGGGGCATATTACTACGAGCAGTACTTC
CAISEGGAYYYEQYF
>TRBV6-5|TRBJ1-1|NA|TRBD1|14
TGTGCCAGCAGTTACGCAGGGGGCAACACTGAAGCTTTCTTT
CASSYAGGNTEAFF
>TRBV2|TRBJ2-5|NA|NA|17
TGTGCCAGCAGTGAAGTTTTACCCGGGGAGTTGGGTGAGACCCAGTACTTC
CASSEVLPGELGETQYF
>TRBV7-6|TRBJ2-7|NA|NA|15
TGTGCCAGCAGCTTAGAAGCGGCCAGCTCCTACGAGCAGTACTTC
CASSLEAASSYEQYF
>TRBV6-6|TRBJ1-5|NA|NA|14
TGTGCCAGCAGTTATCAGGGCTCGTTTTTGCCCCAGCATTTT
CASSYQGSFLPQHF
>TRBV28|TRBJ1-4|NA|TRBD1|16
TGTGCCAGCAGTACACAGGGGCTTGGCACTAATGAAAAACTGTTTTTT
CASSTQGLGTNEKLFF
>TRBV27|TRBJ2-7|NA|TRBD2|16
TGTGCCAGCAGTCCCCAACTAGCGGGAGGATCCTACGAGCAGTACTTC
CASSPQLAGGSYEQYF
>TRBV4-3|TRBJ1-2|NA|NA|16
TGCGCCAGCAGCCAAGATCTCGGGGGTGGACACTATGGCTACACCTTC
CASSQDLGGGHYGYTF
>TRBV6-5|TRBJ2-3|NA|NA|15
TGTGCCAGCAGTTACCGGACAGAGGGCACAGATACGCAGTATTTT
CASSYRTEGTDTQYF
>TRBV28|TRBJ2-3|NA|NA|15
TGTGCCAGACCCCTGGCGGGACCCCTCACAGATACGCAGTATTTT
CARPLAGPLTDTQYF
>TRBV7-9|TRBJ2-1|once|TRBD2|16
TGTGCCAGCAGCTTAATTTCGGGAGGAATCTACAATGAGCAGTTCTTC
CASSLISGGIYNEQFF
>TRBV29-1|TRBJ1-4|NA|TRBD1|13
TGCAGCGCTCCGGGACAGGGGGATGAAAAACTGTTTTTT
CSAPGQGDEKLFF
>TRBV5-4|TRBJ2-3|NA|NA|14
TGTGCCAGCAGCTCGTTTATTAGGGGGGATACGCAGTATTTT
CASSSFIRGDTQYF
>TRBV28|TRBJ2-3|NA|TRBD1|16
TGTGCCAGCAGCCCGGGACAGGGGCTAAGCACAGATACGCAGTATTTT
CASSPGQGLSTDTQYF
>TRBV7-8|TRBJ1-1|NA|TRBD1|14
TGTGCCAGCAGCCCTAACCCAGGGGGCACTGAAGCTTTCTTT
CASSPNPGGTEAFF
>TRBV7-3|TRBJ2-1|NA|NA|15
TGTGCCAGCAGCTTTTACCGCAGCTCCTACAATGAGCAGTTCTTC
CASSFYRSSYNEQFF
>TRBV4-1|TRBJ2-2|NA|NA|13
TGCGCCAGCAGCCAGACAAACACCGGGGAGCTGTTTTTT
CASSQTNTGELFF
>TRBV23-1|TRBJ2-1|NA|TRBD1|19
TGCGCCAGCAGTCAACGCGGACAGGGAATTGGAGAGAGGGGGAGTGAGCAGTTCTTC
CASSQRGQGIGERGSEQFF
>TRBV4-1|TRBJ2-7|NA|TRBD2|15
TGCGCCAGCAGCCAGCTAGCGGGAATGGGCTACGAGCAGTACTTC
CASSQLAGMGYEQYF
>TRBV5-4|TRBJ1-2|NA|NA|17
TGTGCCAGCAAACCGGGTTTTTATATAAGGCGTAACTATGGCTACACCTTC
CASKPGFYIRRNYGYTF
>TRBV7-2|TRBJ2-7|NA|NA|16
TGTGCCAGCAGCACCGGGACAGCGGGAGTGTCCTACGAGCAGTACTTC
CASSTGTAGVSYEQYF
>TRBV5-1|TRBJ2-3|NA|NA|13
TGCGCCAGCAGCCCCCCGGGTACAGATACGCAGTATTTT
CASSPPGTDTQYF
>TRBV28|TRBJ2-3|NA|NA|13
TGTGCCAGCAGTATAGTCCCGGGAGTCACGCAGTATTTT
CASSIVPGVTQYF
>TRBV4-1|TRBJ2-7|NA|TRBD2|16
TGCGCCAGCAGCCAAGGAGGAGGCGGGAGAAGGAACGAGCAGTACTTC
CASSQGGGGRRNEQYF
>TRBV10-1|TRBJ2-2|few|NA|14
TGCGCCAGCAGAGCAACTAGGAACACCGGGGAGCTGTTTTTT
CASRATRNTGELFF
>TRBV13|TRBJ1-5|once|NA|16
TGTGCCAGCAGTTTAAGGACGGAGGGAGGCAATCAGCCCCAGCATTTT
CASSLRTEGGNQPQHF
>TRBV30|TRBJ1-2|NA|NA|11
TGTGCCCATTCAGTCAGCGGCGGCTACACCTTC
CAHSVSGGYTF
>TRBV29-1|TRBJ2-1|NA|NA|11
TGCAGCGTTGTGGCTTTCGGGGAGCAGTTCTTC
CSVVAFGEQFF
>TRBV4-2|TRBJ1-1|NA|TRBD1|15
TGTGCCAGCAGCCAAGGGGGCAGGGGGCGCACTGAAGCTTTCTTT
CASSQGGRGRTEAFF
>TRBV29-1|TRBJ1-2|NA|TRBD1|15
TGCAGCGTTGATCGGACAGGGCCAGGTGACTATGGCTACACCTTC
CSVDRTGPGDYGYTF
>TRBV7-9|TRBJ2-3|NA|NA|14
TGTGCCAGCAGCCCACCGGGGAGCACAGATACGCAGTATTTT
CASSPPGSTDTQYF
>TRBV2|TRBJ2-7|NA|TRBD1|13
TGTGCCAGCAAGTGGGCAGGGGGCTACGAGCAGTACTTC
CASKWAGGYEQYF
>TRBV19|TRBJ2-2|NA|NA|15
TGTGCCAGTCAAACCAGGGGTGGAAACACCGGGGAGCTGTTTTTT
CASQTRGGNTGELFF
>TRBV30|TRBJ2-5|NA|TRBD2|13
TGTGCCTGGAGCGTCTGGGGGGGAGAGACCCAGTACTTC
CAWSVWGGETQYF
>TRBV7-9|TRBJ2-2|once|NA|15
TGTGCCAGCAGCGCCTTTAGCGGGAACACCGGGGAGCTGTTTTTT
CASSAFSGNTGELFF
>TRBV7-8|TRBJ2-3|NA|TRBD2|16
TGTGCCAGCAGCGGCTGGACTAGCGGGCTCACAGATACGCAGTATTTT
CASSGWTSGLTDTQYF
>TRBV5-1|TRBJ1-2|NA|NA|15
TGCGCCAGCACCCCGGCCGGGGGAGATAACTATGGCTACACCTTC
CASTPAGGDNYGYTF
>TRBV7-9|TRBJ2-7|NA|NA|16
TGTGCCAGCAGCCCATTATCCGGAGAGGGAAACTACGAGCAGTACTTC
CASSPLSGEGNYEQYF
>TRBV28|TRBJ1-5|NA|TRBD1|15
TGTGCCAGCAGTTTGACAGGGTCTAGGGTTAGCCCCCAGCATTTT
CASSLTGSRVSPQHF